This T cell receptor (beta chain) derives from a study of T cells in localized non-small cell lung cancer (dated by TCRdb to the early 2020s). At the level of the whole study: Comparing tumors with uninvolved tumor-adjacent lungs, the study looked at the T cell repertoires of fewer than 250 patients with early-stage NSCLC. A mean age of around 66 years was recorded for the NSCLC patients, of whom roughly 130 were male and 85 to 110 were female. The cohort comprised 200 to 300 treatment-naïve NSCLC patients with resected, localized lung tumors.

The research as a whole found: Because of the exploratory design, TCR variables were selected using unadjusted p-values without false-discovery rate correction. Multi-region tumor sequencing was not performed, so intratumor heterogeneity could not be excluded. Uninvolved tumor-adjacent lung showed the highest T cell clonality, higher than tumor, which suggests more focused antigenic responses in the uninvolved tumor-adjacent lung. Higher blood T cell density associated with longer overall survival, while higher adjacent-lung clonality associated with shorter survival. A median of 57 of the top 100 tumor clones were detected in paired uninvolved adjacent lung, and around 30 of these tumor clones were also found among the top 100 clones of the paired uninvolved adjacent lung.

At diagnosis, peripheral blood, uninvolved tumor-adjacent lung and tumor were collected and were preserved as a mix of fresh-frozen and FFPE material. For TCR repertoire profiling, blood samples were analyzed in the form of peripheral blood mononuclear cells. TCR beta CDR3 regions were sequenced from DNA using the immunoSEQ Assay. As for the authors' bioinformatics: To compute T cell density, TCR beta template counts were normalized to usable DNA, which was estimated by amplifying housekeeping genes. Richness was estimated with the preseqR package, extrapolating to 400,000 templates for PBMC samples and 120,000 templates for tissue samples. Clonality was defined by subtracting Pielou's evenness from one. Differential abundance testing on productive amino-acid clonotypes, with a minimum total count of 5 and an alpha of 0.1, was used to identify tissue-enriched TCRs. The Jaccard Index and the Morisita Overlap Index were used to quantify repertoire overlap between compartments. GLIPH clustered TCR beta CDR3s with public tetramer-defined viral CDR3s; viral motifs required at least three viral sequences plus V-gene enrichment. The source is immuneACCESS, and TCRdb retained only in-frame sequences with V and J called. Part of the clones is not carried over; for the studies checked, unresolved V genes explain less than half of this, and the remainder is unexplained. V, J and clone size derive from that table, while D and trimming were established from the DNA sequence. For this sample there are around 50,000 clones; more than 85% appear just once. The ten largest clones capture more than 2% of the sample.

With respect to this clone: Its recognized antigen is unknown. No base-level quality is on record; no much larger clone is a single base apart.

The sequence derives from a man aged 35 to 70 with stage II lung adenocarcinoma. The input for sequencing was PBMCs, taken before any cancer treatment.

CDR3 loop: CAISERRLVYGYTF. Here is the DNA: TGTGCCATCAGTGAACGCAGGCTTGTATATGGCTACACCTTC. Recombination linked TRBV10-3 to TRBJ1-2, with the identity of the D gene unclear. The germline V gene sets CDR1 to ENHRY and CDR2 to SYGVKD. V loses 3 bases of germline sequence and J loses 5 bases, and the interval between the two ends is 13 bases. From cysteine to phenylalanine, the CDR3 is 14 amino acids long. The only DNA kept is the CDR3, 42 bases in frame from the first base.